This passage covers 14 T cell receptor beta chains from one sample sequenced in a study of CXCR3 chemokines and chemotherapy response in bladder cancer. TCRdb re-derived calls from the PCR reads in MiXCR, one entry per CDR3 protein. There are about 8,600 distinct CDR3 sequences in the sample; 10% to 15% occur only once, and about 16% lies in the top ten. This specimen was acquired from a patient whose treatment included neoadjuvant chemotherapy. The receptors derive from a human donor with bladder cancer that responded to neoadjuvant chemotherapy.

This clonotype was counted at least ten times. The chain recombines TRBV29-1 with TRBJ2-6, with D possibly matching TRBD1 (6 bases). Trimming cost V 6 bases and J 4 bases, with 13 bases left between them. The germline V gene encodes CDR1 SQVTM and CDR2 ANQGSEA. The length of the CDR3 is 14 residues. CDR3 loop: CSVRTDSGANVLTF. In nucleotides, the CDR3 is TGCAGCGTACGGACAGATTCCGGGGCCAACGTCCTGACTTTC.

Within the sample, this clonotype is medium-sized. This rearrangement joins TRBV7-2 to TRBJ1-2; the D is unclear. The V end lost 5 bases, the J end lost 7 bases, and 11 bases lay between the germline ends. CDR1 is SGHTA, CDR2 FQGNSA, per germline. The CDR3 covers 12 residues. CDR3 sequence reads: CASSPRTTGYTF. The DNA of the CDR3 is TGTGCCAGCAGCCCTCGGACGACTGGCTACACCTTC.

This clonotype was counted at least ten times. The J gene is TRBJ2-7, the V gene TRBV5-6, with D perhaps matching TRBD2 (6 bases). This CDR3 region has 14 residues. The ends were cut back, 4 bases at V and 0 bases at J, with 11 bases in the middle. The germline V gene has CDR1 SGHDT and CDR2 YYEEEE. The CDR3 sequence: CASSVAVSSYEQYF. The CDR3 nucleotides read TGTGCCAGCAGCGTAGCGGTGAGCTCCTACGAGCAGTACTTC.

This clonotype was seen at least ten times. The chain has TRBV5-4 and TRBJ2-5; perhaps D is TRBD1 or TRBD2 (5 bases each). CDR1 is SGHNT and CDR2 is YYREEE in the germline V gene (reference sequence). This CDR3 contains 12 residues. The V and J ends lost 5 bases and 9 bases respectively, with 14 bases between them. The DNA for the CDR3 is TGTGCCAGCAGTCGGACGACAGCGGCCCAGTACTTC. This translates into CASSRTTAAQYF.

This clonotype was seen many times. The chain joins TRBV29-1 to TRBJ1-4; maybe TRBD1 (5 bases). CDR3 length equals 13 residues. Trimming shortened V by 4 bases and J by 8 bases, and 14 bases separated the two germline ends. Per germline, CDR1 SQVTM and CDR2 ANQGSEA. CDR3 amino acids: CSVGGAAGEKLFF. Written as DNA, the CDR3 is TGCAGCGTTGGTGGGGCCGCGGGGGAAAAACTGTTTTTT.

This clonotype is medium-sized by share. This chain links TRBV19 with TRBJ2-1; TRBD2 aligns across 9 bases. V shed 5 bases, J shed 8 bases, and the junction held 4 bases outside the gene matches. This CDR3 region has 13 residues. Germline assignment: CDR1 LNHDA and CDR2 SQIVND (reference sequence). CDR3 in DNA: TGTGCCAGTAGTCGGGCGGGGGGGCATGAGCAGTTCTTC. It codes for CASSRAGGHEQFF.

This clonotype qualifies as medium-sized (0.01 to 0.1%). The genes are TRBV7-2 and TRBJ2-3; TRBD2 matches at 8 bases. The CDR3 has 16 residues. Germline CDR1 is SGHTA and CDR2 is FQGNSA. Germline trimming cut 6 bases from V and 2 bases from J; bases unmatched to any gene: 10. The CDR3 loop is CASRTSGGAYTDTQYF. The CDR3 bases are TGTGCCAGCAGAACCTCCGGGGGGGCCTACACAGATACGCAGTATTTT.

This clonotype was found a few times. This chain joins TRBV20-1 and TRBJ2-7; tentative D call: TRBD2 (7 bases). The germline CDR1 and CDR2 sequences are DFQATT and SNEGSKA (reference sequence). The CDR3 runs to 13 residues. Trimming shortened V by 7 bases and J by 4 bases, and 17 bases separated the two germline ends. CDR3 bases: TGCAGTGTTAATAAGGGGGGGGGATACGAGCAGTACTTC. Translated: CSVNKGGGYEQYF.

By share, this clonotype counts as medium-sized. The chain uses TRBV6-5 and TRBJ1-4, with TRBD1 as a possible D gene (6 bases). The V gene's germline CDR1 is MNHEY and CDR2 SVGAGI. CDR3 length: 13 amino acids. V shed 6 bases and J shed 10 bases, with 15 bases lying between them. CDR3 DNA sequence: TGTGCCAGCAGCCAGGGGTTTCCCCCAAAACTGTTTTTT. This gives the protein CASSQGFPPKLFF.

Regarding this clonotype: A much larger clone differs from this one at a single base, so this may be a read error. This chain connects TRBV20-1 to TRBJ2-7; D tentatively fits TRBD1 or TRBD2 (5 bases each). Germline V gene lookup returns CDR1 DFQATT and CDR2 SNEGSKA (reference sequence). This CDR3 contains 16 residues. CDR3 region: CRAGHGAGIEMDEQYF. The CDR3 DNA reads TGCAGAGCTGGTCACGGGGCAGGGATAGAGATGGACGAGCAGTACTTC.

Details on this clonotype: A far larger clone differs by one base, so this is likely a read error. The chain joins TRBV7-4 to TRBJ1-1, with 10 bases fitting TRBD1. Germline V gene sequence: CDR1 SGHVT, CDR2 SQSDAQ. The CDR3 contains 14 residues. In nucleotides, the CDR3 is TGTGCCAGCAGCTTCCCGACAGGGGGCACTGAATCTTTCTTT. It codes for CASSFPTGGTESFF.

The genes are TRBV2 and TRBJ2-1, with 7 bases lining up with TRBD2. V shed 6 bases and J 3 bases; nucleotides not matched to a gene: 2. The germline gives CDR1 SNHLY, CDR2 FYNNEI. The CDR3 loop spans 13 amino acids. The CDR3 region has the DNA TGTGCCAGCAGGCGGGGGATCTACAATGAGCAGTTCTTC. Protein sequence: CASRRGIYNEQFF.

This clonotype was seen repeatedly, ten times or more. The chain has TRBV29-1 and TRBJ2-2; D unresolved. Trimming cost V 6 bases and J 5 bases, with 4 bases left between them. CDR1 and CDR2 from the germline V gene are SQVTM and ANQGSEA. This CDR3 is 10 amino acids long. The CDR3 DNA reads as TGCAGCGTGATGACCGGGGAGCTGTTTTTT. Translation gives CSVMTGELFF.

This clonotype was counted many times. This rearrangement joins TRBV27 to TRBJ1-5, with TRBD1 matching over 11 bases. The CDR3 is 14 amino acids. The ends lost 6 bases at V and 9 bases at J; junction bases unmatched: 7. CDR1 and CDR2 (germline): MNHEY, SMNVEV (reference sequence). In DNA form, the CDR3 reads TGTGCCAGCAGGGCAGGGACAGGGGGGGGGCCCCAGCATTTT. Amino acid sequence: CASRAGTGGGPQHF.